This entry concerns a single TCR beta chain. Its antigen is unknown. This table comes from immunoSEQ multiplex PCR, and its TCRdb copy is limited to in-frame clones, with some not included. The data show some 70,000 clones, with roughly nine tenths seen just once and 3% to 3.5% held by the top ten. V shed 0 bases and J 5 bases; nucleotides not matched to a gene: 2. The CDR3 totals 14 residues. Germline V gene sequence: CDR1 MNHNS, CDR2 SASEGT. This record comes from a study of identifying expanded T cells in peripheral blood. Points from the study as a whole: Clone count variance between roughly 2-week samples rose with total template count. Differentially abundant clones: around 1.2 between replicates, about 16 at around 14 days, over 18 at four.

No infections or other immune events were documented during collection. The TCR comes from a person between 18 and 70 years old in good health. Material: blood. The rearrangement uses TRBV6-1 and TRBJ2-3, with 7 bases identical to TRBD1. The CDR3 coding sequence is TGTGCCAGCAGTGAAGCGGGGACAGAAGATACGCAGTATTTT. As protein: CASSEAGTEDTQYF.